These 27 T cell receptor beta chains share one sample of origin, sequenced in a study of regulatory T cells in long-lasting Graves disease. For TCR beta, libraries came from iRepertoire HTBI primers and Arm-PCR of CDR3 regions. TCRdb processed the multiplex PCR reads anew with MiXCR; each CDR3 protein has one entry. Here the sample spans 350,000 to 500,000 distinct CDR3 sequences, approximately 16% being singletons. This sample's time point: newly diagnosed GD, antithyroid drugs for less than 3 months. With RNA extracted from PBMCs as input, the TCR library was made. These data are also associated with another study on T cells in Graves' hyperthyroidism and ophthalmopathy.

Material: peripheral blood mononuclear cells (PBMCs), obtained at new diagnosis, from a patient treated with antithyroid drugs. These receptors came from a woman between 18 and 30 years old with Graves disease.

About this clonotype: A single base separates this from a much larger clone, so it may be a read error. The chain combines TRBV12-3 or TRBV12-4 with TRBJ2-1; no firm D call. The J call could be wrong; TRBJ2-5 is a better fit for the DNA end. This CDR3 is built from 13 residues. Here the CDR3 reads CASSYPRRETQYF. CDR3 sequence (DNA): TGTGCCAGCAGTTACCCGCGTCGGGAGACCCAGTACTTC.

The chain has TRBV4-1 and TRBJ2-3; 9 bases are shared with TRBD2. Germline lookup yields CDR1 MGHRA and CDR2 YSYEKL. CDR3 size: 16 residues. Losses at the gene ends were 1 base for V and 2 bases for J; bases not matched to a gene: 4. This CDR3 reads CASSQASGANTDTQYF. In DNA, the CDR3 is TGCGCCAGCAGCCAAGCTAGCGGGGCGAACACAGATACGCAGTATTTT.

This chain uses TRBV7-9 with TRBJ1-4; unclear D gene. CDR1 and CDR2 (germline): SEHNR, FQNEAQ (reference sequence). The CDR3 totals 15 residues. V was trimmed by 0 bases and J by 4 bases, leaving 9 bases between them. CDR3 region: CASSLAADLNEKLFF. CDR3 nucleotides: TGTGCCAGCAGCTTAGCCGCGGACCTTAATGAAAAACTGTTTTTT.

The J gene is TRBJ1-1, the V gene TRBV20-1; D is unresolved. In germline, CDR1 is DFQATT, CDR2 SNEGSKA (reference sequence). Trimming removed 6 bases from V and 0 bases from J, with 14 bases in between. CDR3 length equals 14 residues. The CDR3 loop reads CSANPPPMNTEAFF. CDR3 DNA: TGCAGTGCCAATCCTCCCCCCATGAACACTGAAGCTTTCTTT.

This chain links TRBV6-2 or TRBV6-3 with TRBJ2-7; 8 bases line up with TRBD2. Trimming at V came to 11 bases and at J to 4 bases, leaving 4 bases not matched to a gene. The CDR3 is made up of 11 amino acids. Looked up from germline, CDR1 is MNHEY and CDR2 is SVGEGT. The CDR3 nucleotides read TGTGCCTCGGGGGGGTATTACGAGCAGTACTTC. As protein: CASGGYYEQYF.

This clonotype has a count of ten or more. The rearrangement links TRBV20-1 to TRBJ2-1, with 13 positions matching TRBD2. CDR1 and CDR2 (germline): DFQATT, SNEGSKA (reference sequence). The CDR3 length is 14 residues. The V segment lost 6 bases and the J segment 8 bases; nucleotides outside the gene matches: 7. The CDR3 loop is CSAALAGGPDEQFF. The CDR3, as DNA: TGCAGTGCAGCACTAGCGGGAGGGCCGGATGAGCAGTTCTTC.

The sample holds a few counts of this clonotype. The rearrangement links TRBV4-3 to TRBJ2-5, with 7 bases lining up with TRBD1. The V segment lost 0 bases and the J segment 1 base; nucleotides outside the gene matches: 5. CDR1 and CDR2 from the germline V gene are LGHNA and YSLEER. CDR3 size: 16 residues. CDR3 protein: CASSQDTGDGQETQYF. CDR3 in DNA: TGCGCCAGCAGCCAAGATACAGGGGACGGCCAAGAGACCCAGTACTTC.

This clonotype was seen ten or more times. The CDR3 coding sequence is TGCAGCGTTGTTGTAGGGGCCTACGAGCAGTACTTC. Its translation is CSVVVGAYEQYF. The chain employs TRBV29-1 and TRBJ2-7; a weak D match, TRBD1 (5 bases). With 4 bases removed from V and 2 bases from J, the gap between germline ends came to 9 bases. The CDR3 covers 12 residues. Germline V gene data show CDR1 as SQVTM and CDR2 as ANQGSEA.

This clonotype has just a few counts. The rearrangement joins TRBV6-2 or TRBV6-3 to TRBJ2-7; no clear D. With 6 bases removed from V and 2 bases from J, the gap between germline ends came to 17 bases. CDR3 size: 15 residues. CDR1 and CDR2 from the germline V gene are MNHEY and SVGEGT. CDR3 bases: TGTGCCAGCAGCTTCACTACGGACCTTACCTACGAGCAGTACTTC. Its translation: CASSFTTDLTYEQYF.

This clonotype was seen at least ten times. The V gene is TRBV6-1, the J gene TRBJ2-1; 7 positions agree with TRBD1. Germline lookup yields CDR1 MNHNS and CDR2 SASEGT. Trimming removed 5 bases from V and 5 bases from J; junction bases left unmatched: 6. CDR3 length: 14 amino acids. The CDR3 here is CASSILTGHNEQFF. The CDR3 DNA reads as TGTGCCAGCAGTATATTGACAGGGCACAATGAGCAGTTCTTC.

The chain uses TRBV15 and TRBJ2-2, with 9 positions matching TRBD2. CDR1 and CDR2 (germline): LNHNV, YYDKDF (reference sequence). This CDR3 has 15 residues. V was pared by 5 bases and J by 6 bases, with 7 bases of the junction left unmatched. The CDR3 protein is CATSVELAGSGELFF. In DNA, the CDR3 is TGTGCCACCAGCGTTGAACTAGCGGGCTCCGGGGAGCTGTTTTTT.

J is TRBJ2-4 and V is TRBV15; TRBD1 matches 9 bases. The V gene end was trimmed by 4 bases and the J gene end by 0 bases; junction bases not matched to a gene: 10. The CDR3 length is 18 residues. Germline CDR1 reads LNHNV; CDR2 reads YYDKDF (reference sequence). CDR3 DNA: TGTGCCACCAGCAAAACCACCGGGACAGGGCTAGCCAAAAACATTCAGTACTTC. Residues: CATSKTTGTGLAKNIQYF.

This clonotype appeared many times. The chain combines TRBV20-1 with TRBJ2-3; the D gene is possibly TRBD2 (5 bases). This CDR3 spans 13 amino acids. Deletions cut 6 bases from V and 4 bases from J, with 14 bases between. The germline V gene encodes CDR1 DFQATT and CDR2 SNEGSKA (reference sequence). The DNA of the CDR3 is TGCAGTGCCGATAGCGAATTCGCAGATACGCAGTATTTT. Residues: CSADSEFADTQYF.

The CDR3 region is CASSLVAYTGSSYNEQFF. CDR3 nucleotide sequence: TGTGCCAGCAGCTTAGTTGCTTACACCGGGAGCTCCTACAATGAGCAGTTCTTC. V and J are TRBV7-6 and TRBJ2-1, with TRBD2 as a possible D gene (6 bases). CDR1 and CDR2 from the germline V gene are SGHVS and FNYEAQ. This CDR3 has 18 amino acids. V lost 1 base and J 0 bases, leaving 16 bases between the germline ends.

This clonotype was seen repeatedly, ten times or more. This CDR3 reads CASRPTGTGGIAFF. The CDR3 region has the DNA TGTGCCAGCAGGCCCACCGGGACAGGGGGAATTGCTTTCTTT. The V gene is TRBV6-2 or TRBV6-3, the J gene TRBJ1-1, with TRBD1 matching over 11 bases. CDR1 and CDR2 from the germline V gene are MNHEY and SVGEGT. The CDR3 runs 14 residues. Trimming took 6 bases from V and 11 from J; bases not matched to a gene: 11.

This clonotype appeared many times. The chain carries TRBV28 and TRBJ1-1; D is possibly TRBD1 (6 bases). CDR1 and CDR2 (germline): MDHEN, SYDVKM. The CDR3 consists of 14 residues. V was cut by 4 bases and J by 0 bases, with 9 bases left in between. The CDR3 is CASSSGAMNTEAFF. Here the CDR3 DNA reads TGTGCCAGCAGTTCAGGGGCCATGAACACTGAAGCTTTCTTT. Filled out from reference TRBV28 and TRBJ1-1, the complete variable domain reads DVKVTQSSRYLVKRTGEKVFLECVQDMDHENMFWYRQDPGLGLRLIYFSYDVKMKEKGDIPEGYSVSREKKERFSLILESASTNQTSMYLCASSSGAMNTEAFFGQGTRLTVV.

This clonotype was observed at least ten times. This chain joins TRBV20-1 and TRBJ2-3; 14 bases match TRBD2. The CDR3 contains 12 residues. Germline V gene sequence: CDR1 DFQATT, CDR2 SNEGSKA (reference sequence). This CDR3 is CIPTSGRGTQYF. In DNA, the CDR3 is TGCATTCCGACTAGCGGGAGGGGTACGCAGTATTTT.

This clonotype occurred many times. The J gene is TRBJ2-3, the V gene TRBV28, with 8 bases fitting TRBD2. Germline CDR1 and CDR2: MDHEN and SYDVKM. The J segment lost 2 bases and the V segment lost 5 bases, leaving 6 bases of the junction unmatched. The length of the CDR3 is 15 residues. This CDR3 is CASSPAGGFTDTQYF. CDR3 in DNA: TGTGCCAGCAGTCCTGCGGGAGGTTTCACAGATACGCAGTATTTT.

There are a few counts of this clonotype. The rearrangement joins TRBV11-2 to TRBJ2-1; TRBD1 is a possible D gene (5 bases). With 1 base removed from V and 12 bases from J, the gap between germline ends came to 13 bases. CDR3 length: 13 residues. Germline CDR1 and CDR2: SGHAT and FQNNGV. The CDR3 bases are TGTGCCAGCAGCTTAGCGCCTAGGGGTGGGCAGTTCTTC. This encodes CASSLAPRGGQFF. Full variable domain (outside the CDR3, taken from reference TRBV11-2 and TRBJ2-1): EAGVAQSPRYKIIEKRQSVAFWCNPISGHATLYWYQQILGQGPKLLIQFQNNGVVDDSQLPKDRFSAERLKGVDSTLKIQPAKLEDSAVYLCASSLAPRGGQFFGPGTRLTVL.

The chain joins TRBV3-1 to TRBJ2-7; D perhaps matches TRBD1 (5 bases). Germline V lookup: CDR1 LGHDT, CDR2 YNNKEL (reference sequence). The CDR3 spans 15 residues. Trimming removed 0 bases from V and 2 bases from J, with 11 bases in between. CDR3 in DNA: TGTGCCAGCAGCCAAGATCCAACAGGCACCTACGAGCAGTACTTC. As protein: CASSQDPTGTYEQYF.

CDR3 in DNA: TGCGCCAGCAGCCAAGATGGGGCGGCGCCGCAGTATTTT. It specifies CASSQDGAAPQYF. The J gene is TRBJ2-3, the V gene TRBV4-1, with D tentatively TRBD1 (5 bases). With 0 bases removed from V and 10 bases from J, the gap between germline ends came to 11 bases. The CDR3 is 13 amino acids. Germline V gives CDR1 MGHRA, CDR2 YSYEKL.

This clonotype was observed a few times. The chain employs TRBV7-3 and TRBJ2-5; 7 nucleotides agree with TRBD2. Germline V gene sequence: CDR1 SGHTA, CDR2 FQGTGA. The CDR3 is made up of 15 amino acids. Trimming cost V 0 bases and J 5 bases; bases outside gene matches: 6. Written as DNA, the CDR3 is TGTGCCAGCAGCTTAACCGGCGGGAGCCGGGAGACCCAGTACTTC. It encodes CASSLTGGSRETQYF.

Ten or more counts support this clonotype. This sequence joins TRBV12-3 or TRBV12-4 and TRBJ1-5; TRBD1 matches at 11 bases. The CDR3 is made up of 14 amino acids. J gave up 6 bases and V 3 bases, and 1 base lay outside the gene matches. This CDR3 is CASSLGQGVQPQHF. DNA of the CDR3: TGTGCCAGCAGTTTGGGACAGGGGGTTCAGCCCCAGCATTTT.

This clonotype was picked up many times. V and J are TRBV27 and TRBJ2-1, with no clear D. The ends were cut back, 3 bases at V and 5 bases at J, with 5 bases in the middle. This CDR3 has 12 residues. Germline CDR1 and CDR2: MNHEY and SMNVEV (reference sequence). The CDR3 sequence is CASSFGDNEQFF. In DNA, the CDR3 is TGTGCCAGCAGTTTTGGGGACAATGAGCAGTTCTTC.

The chain recombines TRBV9 with TRBJ2-2; 8 bases line up with TRBD2. The V and J ends lost 0 bases and 8 bases, in that order; junction bases with no gene match: 9. Germline CDR1 reads SGDLS; CDR2 reads YYNGEE. CDR3 size: 16 residues. The CDR3 region is CASSVAPSGQSGELFF. CDR3 bases: TGTGCCAGCAGCGTAGCCCCTAGCGGGCAATCAGGGGAGCTGTTTTTT.

At least ten counts were recorded for this clonotype. This chain joins TRBV27 and TRBJ2-1; tentatively, D is TRBD2 (6 bases). The CDR3 spans 12 residues. CDR1 is MNHEY, CDR2 SMNVEV, per germline (reference sequence). Trimming took off 5 bases at V and 7 bases at J, with 9 bases between the two ends. This CDR3 reads CASSQTRNEQFF. CDR3 DNA: TGTGCCAGCAGTCAGACTAGAAATGAGCAGTTCTTC.

This clonotype occurred many times. This chain links TRBV7-3 with TRBJ2-1; D is perhaps TRBD2 (7 bases). The CDR3 runs 14 residues. In germline, CDR1 is SGHTA, CDR2 FQGTGA. Trimming pared 0 bases from V and 10 bases from J, leaving 13 bases between. CDR3 region: CASSLTGAGQEQFF. CDR3 DNA sequence: TGTGCCAGCAGCTTAACTGGAGCGGGACAAGAGCAGTTCTTC.